This T cell receptor beta chain was found in a study of blood T cell repertoires in COVID-19 (dated by TCRdb to between 2020 and 2021). About the study as a whole: Collaborator samples came from the United States, Italy and Spain and covered acute and convalescent phases of COVID-19. The material from the prospective study consisted of cDNA or gDNA derived from T cells, B-cell-depleted T cells, or PBMCs. Subjects who had been exposed to COVID-19, were actively infected with it, or had recovered from it provided the deeply sampled blood TCRbeta repertoires that made up the dataset. The repertoires were released in a freely available public database meant as a resource for research on the immune response to SARS-CoV-2. The samples were drawn from the first 160 participants of the ongoing ImmuneRACE study and from over a thousand subjects provided by 6 global collaborators. Nearly every sample came with metadata listing a de-identified subject ID, COVID-19 status, age in years and sex. Where available, HLA class I and class II types were taken from metadata supplied by the sample provider and were not determined by assay-based typing.

In Seattle, one collaborating source enrolled patients while the infection was active and tracked those patients longitudinally over the course of disease. Each collaborating institution followed its own protocols to collect whole blood in K2EDTA tubes. Collaborator samples were shipped for TCRbeta analysis as frozen whole blood, isolated PBMCs, or DNA extracted from either sample type. Remarks on this clone: Its antigen is still unknown. No much larger clone exists at a distance of one base, and base qualities are not known.

TCRbeta CDR3 regions were amplified from genomic DNA using the immunoSEQ Assay, a bias-controlled multiplex PCR. Turning to the authors' computational methods: Within the assay, amplification of reference gene primers was used to estimate how many nucleated cells each sample contained. Sequence reads were collapsed and filtered to measure the absolute abundance of every unique TCRbeta CDR3 rearrangement. For each sample, productive Simpson clonality was calculated as the square root of Simpson's diversity index across productive rearrangements. This immuneACCESS table, as held by TCRdb, lists in-frame sequences with V and J called but not all clones. Of the missing ones, under half trace to an unresolved V gene in checked studies; the others have no known cause. V and J calls and clone size follow that table, whereas D and trimming were derived from the DNA. The sample profile shows over 50,000 clones; just under 75% of them were found once. The ten largest clonotypes hold 4.8% of the sample.

V trim: 5 bases; J trim: 10 bases; unmatched bases: 12. CDR1 and CDR2 are drawn from the germline V gene (reference sequence): LNHDA, SQIVND. From the cysteine through the phenylalanine, the CDR3 covers 15 amino acids. Only the CDR3 DNA stays, 45 bases, in frame from base 1. The paper's findings and limits, for the study overall: The quantity of clinical and demographic metadata differed by source and by participant and was supplied without curation.

The chain couples TRBV19 to TRBJ2-1, with TRBD1 identical over 9 junction bases. Sequencing used peripheral blood. The TCR comes from a woman aged 70-85 years with COVID-19, enrolled during active disease. The CDR3 protein is CASSQPGQGMMEQFF. The DNA sequence is as follows: TGTGCCAGTAGTCAACCGGGACAGGGCATGATGGAGCAGTTCTTC.